Detailed here is one TCR beta chain. Germline V lookup: CDR1 LNHDA, CDR2 SQIVND (reference sequence). This CDR3 has 15 amino acids. The V and J ends lost 6 bases and 4 bases respectively, with 16 bases between them. These data belong to a study of blood T cell repertoires in COVID-19. Per the original methods: Reference gene primer amplification gave nucleated cell count estimates. Assay: immunoSEQ multiplex PCR; the TCRdb copy retains only in-frame clones and omits some. D and trimming were read from the DNA, whereas the V and J calls and clone size are those reported in that table. Of 100,000 to 150,000 clones in the sample, more than 85% were seen once.

Sequencing was done on a sample of peripheral blood. The clonotype comes from a man aged 45-65 years with COVID-19, enrolled during active disease. This sequence joins TRBV19 and TRBJ1-3; D is uncertain. This CDR3 is CASRRIDGDGNTIYF. The DNA of the CDR3 is TGTGCCAGTAGAAGGATAGACGGAGACGGAAACACCATATATTTT.